The source of this TCR beta chain is a study of blood T cells in healthy people across ages. A second PCR, run for about 7 to 12 cycles, used a sample-barcoded 5' primer plus a J-beta primer mix. TCRdb itself ran the 5' RACE reads through MiXCR, one entry per CDR3 protein. The sample has some 1.4 million distinct CDR3 sequences, 42% seen once. The table lists this clonotype with a few counts. CDR1 SEHNR and CDR2 FQNEAQ come from the germline V gene (reference sequence). This CDR3 region has 17 residues. Trimming cost V 3 bases and J 2 bases; bases outside gene matches: 11. Source material: blood. V is TRBV7-9 and J is TRBJ2-5; 8 nucleotides line up with TRBD1. This clonotype originated in a woman under 30 in good health. This chain's CDR3 is CASSFGQGGVGQETQYF. The CDR3 DNA reads TGTGCCAGCAGCTTCGGACAGGGCGGGGTAGGACAAGAGACCCAGTACTTC.